This T cell receptor (beta chain) is drawn from a study of blood T cell repertoires in COVID-19 (dated by TCRdb to 2019 to 2021). In the study overall: The collaborator samples originated in the United States, Italy and Spain and spanned the acute and convalescent phases of COVID-19. Nearly every sample came with metadata listing a de-identified subject ID, COVID-19 status, age in years and sex. The prospective study material was composed of cDNA or gDNA derived from T cells, B-cell-depleted T cells, or PBMCs. Where HLA class I and class II types were available, the types were taken from metadata supplied by the sample provider, not from assay-based typing. The dataset comprised deeply sampled blood TCRbeta repertoires from subjects exposed to, actively infected with, or recovered from COVID-19. Samples were obtained from the ongoing ImmuneRACE study (first 160 participants) and from about 1,300 subjects provided by 6 global collaborators. A freely available public database, intended as a resource for researchers studying the immune response to SARS-CoV-2, is where the repertoires were released. Overall study outcomes, separate from this receptor: Clinical and demographic metadata were provided uncurated, with the amount varying by source and participant.

About this clone itself: Its antigen is still unknown. Base qualities are not provided; no much larger clone lies one nucleotide away.

CDR1 MNHEY and CDR2 SMNVEV were looked up in the germline V gene (reference sequence). V is clipped by 5 bases and J by 5 bases, and the sequence between their germline boundaries is 16 bases long. From the cysteine through the phenylalanine, the CDR3 covers 14 amino acids. Of all the DNA, just the CDR3 is kept, 42 bases in frame from base 1. In Seattle, one collaborating source enrolled patients while the infection was active and tracked those patients longitudinally over the course of disease. Each collaborating institution followed its own protocols to collect whole blood in K2EDTA tubes. For TCRbeta analysis, collaborators shipped samples in one of three forms: frozen whole blood, isolated PBMCs, or DNA extracted from either of those sample types. TCRbeta CDR3 regions were amplified from genomic DNA by means of the immunoSEQ Assay, a bias-controlled multiplex PCR. In the source study's methods: Within the assay, amplification of reference gene primers was used to estimate how many nucleated cells each sample contained. Sequence reads were collapsed and filtered to measure the absolute abundance of every unique TCRbeta CDR3 rearrangement. Productive Simpson clonality was computed per sample as the square root of Simpson's diversity index over productive rearrangements. Drawn from immuneACCESS, this table holds only the in-frame rearrangements with V and J called that TCRdb kept. Clones are partly lost; checked studies trace under half to an unresolved V gene and leave the rest unexplained. V, J and clone size are taken as reported in that table, and D and trimming were inferred from the DNA itself. The table for this sample lists roughly 49,000 clones; 85% to 95% of them were counted only once. The ten biggest clones cover around 1% of the sample.

The TCR sequence derives from a man between 60 and 70 years old with COVID-19, enrolled during active disease. The material sequenced was peripheral blood. Here the chain combines TRBV27 and TRBJ2-7; the D gene identity is not certain. The DNA sequence follows: TGTGCCAGCAGTCCCCGGGTAGCAAACAACGAGCAGTACTTC. This sequence encodes CASSPRVANNEQYF.